This T cell receptor beta chain was documented in a study of PD-1 blockade in classical Hodgkin lymphoma. The table came from immunoSEQ multiplex PCR; TCRdb's copy has only in-frame clones and leaves some out. The table shows under 80,000 clones, with about 94% occurring only once. Germline V gene lookup returns CDR1 MNHEY and CDR2 SMNVEV (reference sequence). The CDR3 length is 15 residues. V lost 7 bases to trimming and J lost 6 bases; unmatched junction nucleotides: 10. Overall study findings and caveats: Sources of repertoire differences remain undefined, possibly disease activity or prior therapy. Relative to healthy donors, newly diagnosed patients reportedly had lower baseline TCR diversity, which was reported as lower still in relapsed/refractory patients.

Time point of the sample: newly diagnosed, previously untreated cHL patient sample. Researchers used newly diagnosed, untreated classical Hodgkin lymphoma PBMCs for comparison. A note on this clone: Its antigen remains unknown.

This clonotype originated in a human donor with classical Hodgkin lymphoma. Material for sequencing was peripheral blood mononuclear cells (PBMCs). This chain connects TRBV27 to TRBJ2-1; 9 bases match TRBD1. The chain's CDR3 is CASTYGWGQGNEQFF. The CDR3 coding sequence is TGTGCCAGCACCTACGGTTGGGGACAGGGCAATGAGCAGTTCTTC.